This T cell receptor (beta chain) emerged from a study of beta chain features in type 1 diabetes. Study results and limitations: The study found moderately but significantly shorter TCRB CDR3s in all four CD4+ subsets of Type 1 diabetes patients.

Donors contributed one heparinised blood draw apiece, averaging around 100 mL. The CDR3 totals 16 residues. With 2 bases clipped from V and 2 bases from J, the junction kept 7 bases outside the gene matches. CDR1 is MGHDK and CDR2 is SYGVNS in the germline V gene. Since all of the isolated RNA was reverse transcribed, expressed TCRB transcripts were what got sequenced. Some clones are missing from TCRdb's copy, which holds only in-frame ones; the method was immunoSEQ multiplex PCR. Of about 900,000 clones in the sample, roughly a sixth are singletons; the top ten hold 0.02% to 0.025%. In the case of this clone: Its antigen is as yet unknown.

Material for sequencing was naive CD4+ T cells from blood. The TCR comes from a woman between 18 and 29 years old in good health. V gene TRBV25-1 combines with J gene TRBJ2-5; 8 nucleotides agree with TRBD2. CDR3 loop: CASSEPTAGGQETQYF. The CDR3 coding sequence is TGTGCCAGCAGTGAACCGACGGCGGGAGGACAAGAGACCCAGTACTTC.